This TCR beta chain came from a study of T cells in Graves' hyperthyroidism and ophthalmopathy. Findings and limits, study-wide: Blood also carried most thyroid clonotypes expanded above 0.001.

Amplification of TCR beta CDR3 regions was performed using RNA transcripts as template. The HTBI primer set was used in a first-round RT-PCR of the TCR CDR3. Using its own MiXCR run on the multiplex PCR reads, TCRdb lists one record per CDR3 protein. Among 350,000 to 450,000 distinct CDR3 sequences, around 15% were seen once, and the ten largest hold around 27%. Each person with ophthalmopathy scored at least 3 on the Clinical Activity Score, reached NOSPECS grade 4 or higher, and had been ill under 3 months. Of note for this clonotype: Its target is not known.

This sequence originates from a man aged 45-65 years with Graves' ophthalmopathy. The sequenced sample was blood.

This CDR3 reads CASSLLGGETQYF. DNA of the CDR3: TGCGCCAGCAGCTTGTTAGGAGGCGAGACCCAGTACTTC. The chain employs TRBV5-1 and TRBJ2-5; D is perhaps TRBD2 (5 bases). V lost 1 base, J lost 5 bases, and 9 bases lay in between. CDR1 is SGHRS, CDR2 YFSETQ, per germline. The CDR3 consists of 13 residues.